This TCR beta chain was identified during a study of T cells expressing NK-cell markers. Study-wide background: All TCR beta repertoires analysed originated from sorted CD3+CD56+NKG2C+, CD3+CD56+NKG2C- and CD3+CD56-NKG2C+ T cells.

The CDR3 runs 16 residues. Looked up from germline, CDR1 is SGHNT and CDR2 is YENEEA. Turning to this clonotype: Its antigen is not known.

For TCR beta, cDNA was produced by 5'RACE template switching with UMIs. TCRdb reanalyzed the 5' RACE reads and collapses them to one entry per CDR3 protein, without DNA. Its listing shows 500,000 or so distinct CDR3 sequences. Regarding the study as a whole: Nothing established the HCMV specificity of expanded NKG2C+ T cell clones. Several of the donors also had these clonotypes leading their CD3+CD56-NKG2C+ fraction.

This sequence was found in a young man in good health. The rearrangement links TRBV11-3 to TRBJ2-1; TCRdb selects TRBD2, and the lack of DNA leaves this call unchecked. The source material was blood T cells: a sorted CD56 or NKG2C T cell subset, CD4+ or CD8+ T cells, or bulk PBMC T cells (not recorded which). The CDR3 sequence is CASSLILAGVHNEQFF.